This TCR beta chain was sequenced during a study of CXCR3-negative and CXCR3-positive naive CD8 T cells. Study results and limitations: Naive subsets had comparable surface CD5; TCR strength was inferred from TRB CDR3 properties.

Germline CDR1 and CDR2: SGDLS and YYNGEE. The CDR3 totals 17 residues. UMI-tagged TRB cDNA libraries were built via 5' RACE. TCRdb reprocessed the 5' RACE reads and reports one entry per CDR3 protein, with no DNA. The specimen's table records 75,000 or so distinct CDR3 sequences. Turning to this clonotype: Its antigen is undetermined.

V is TRBV9 and J is TRBJ2-2; TCRdb proposes TRBD2, but this gene call is untestable without DNA. Specimen: naive CXCR3- CD8+ T cells from blood. Subset noted: CD45RO-CCR7+CD27+CD95- naive CD8+ T cells lacking CXCR3 (TNR3-). The sequence was collected from a human donor in good health. Some clones in this sample may be carry-over from other donors' samples. The CDR3 protein is CASSPGLAGPNTGELFF.